A single sample gave rise to the 27 T cell receptor beta chains below, sequenced in a study of CD8 T cells in ankylosing spondylitis. TCRdb itself ran the 5' RACE reads through MiXCR, one entry per CDR3 protein. The sample contains hundreds of thousands of distinct CDR3 sequences, roughly 32% of which appear only once. Input material: blood, either unsorted or a sorted T cell fraction (not recorded which). Every receptor here comes from a male donor with ankylosing spondylitis or in good health (not recorded which).

The chain links TRBV29-1 to TRBJ1-1; D unresolved. From germline, CDR1 is SQVTM and CDR2 ANQGSEA. V shed 8 bases and J shed 3 bases, with 4 bases lying between them. CDR3 size: 9 residues. The CDR3 sequence: CSRDTEAFF. The CDR3 coding sequence is TGCAGCCGAGACACTGAAGCTTTCTTT.

There are a few counts of this clonotype. The chain couples TRBV12-3 or TRBV12-4 to TRBJ2-3; 7 bases fit TRBD2. The CDR3 has 16 residues. V shed 4 bases, J shed 1 base, and the junction held 8 bases outside the gene matches. The chain's CDR3 is CASSWISGPGTDTQYF. DNA for the CDR3: TGTGCCAGCAGTTGGATTAGCGGGCCCGGCACAGATACGCAGTATTTT.

The chain carries TRBV9 and TRBJ2-1; TRBD2 might be the D (6 bases). CDR3 length equals 14 residues. V was pared by 6 bases and J by 7 bases, with 17 bases between. Per germline, CDR1 SGDLS and CDR2 YYNGEE. Here the CDR3 DNA reads TGTGCCAGCACCCTTGGGGGACTGGGGAATGAGCAGTTCTTC. Translated, it gives CASTLGGLGNEQFF. Based on the CDR3 plus reference TRBV9 and TRBJ2-1, the full variable domain is DSGVTQTPKHLITATGQRVTLRCSPRSGDLSVYWYQQSLDQGLQFLIQYYNGEERAKGNILERFSAQQFPDLHSELNLSSLELGDSALYFCASTLGGLGNEQFFGPGTRLTVL.

The chain uses TRBV29-1 and TRBJ2-3; 7 nucleotides line up with TRBD2. This CDR3 contains 14 residues. Germline CDR1 and CDR2: SQVTM and ANQGSEA. The CDR3 DNA reads TGCATCAAACGCGGGGACTACCACACAGATACGCAGTATTTT. This translates into CIKRGDYHTDTQYF.

This clonotype was counted a few times. The rearrangement uses TRBV7-6 and TRBJ2-3, with D perhaps matching TRBD1 or TRBD2 (5 bases each). This CDR3 is built from 15 residues. Trimming cost V 4 bases and J 6 bases, with 17 bases left between them. Germline CDR1 SGHVS, CDR2 FNYEAQ. CDR3 sequence: CASSSMGPKGDTQYF. CDR3 bases: TGTGCCAGCAGCTCGATGGGACCAAAAGGGGATACGCAGTATTTT.

This chain uses TRBV30 with TRBJ2-1, with no clear D. V gave up 0 bases and J gave up 8 bases, with 5 bases separating them. The CDR3 has 11 residues. Germline CDR1 and CDR2: GTSNPN and SVGIG (reference sequence). The CDR3 is CAWSVRDEQFF. CDR3 nucleotides: TGTGCCTGGAGTGTACGTGATGAGCAGTTCTTC. The whole variable domain, remainder taken from reference TRBV30 and TRBJ2-1, is SQTIHQWPATLVQPVGSPLSLECTVEGTSNPNLYWYRQAAGRGLQLLFYSVGIGQISSEVPQNLSASRPQDRQFILSSKKLLLSDSGFYLCAWSVRDEQFFGPGTRLTVL.

Note on this clonotype: Possible read error: a much larger clone is one base away. The chain is built from TRBV20-1 and TRBJ2-5, with 10 positions matching TRBD2. This CDR3 has 16 residues. Germline V lookup: CDR1 DFQATT, CDR2 SNEGSKA (reference sequence). The CDR3 DNA is TGCTGTGCTAGAGATAGTCTAGCGGGGGCAGGAGAGACCCAGTACTTC. It translates to CCARDSLAGAGETQYF.

The gene calls are TRBV12-2 and TRBJ2-1; the DNA was not compared with TRBD1, the D call given in the table. TRBV12-2 represents a pseudogene. The CDR3 sequence is 15 residues long. In DNA form, the CDR3 reads TGTGCAAGTCGCCCCTATGCGGGGGCAAATTATGAGCAGTTCTTC. Translated: CASRPYAGANYEQFF.

The chain has TRBV4-1 and TRBJ2-2; no firm D call. Germline V gene data show CDR1 as MGHRA and CDR2 as YSYEKL. V was shortened by 0 bases and J by 6 bases, with 8 bases between the two germline ends. The CDR3 extends over 14 amino acids. The CDR3 region has the DNA TGCGCCAGCAGCCAAGATCCTAGGGCCGGGGAGCTGTTTTTT. Its protein product is CASSQDPRAGELFF.

V and J are TRBV20-1 and TRBJ1-5, with 10 nucleotides matching TRBD1. This CDR3 has 14 amino acids. The germline V gene encodes CDR1 DFQATT and CDR2 SNEGSKA (reference sequence). J lost 2 bases, V lost 5 bases, and 3 bases had no gene match. The CDR3 bases are TGCAGTGCTGCGGACAGGGGGGGCAATCAGCCCCAGCATTTT. It yields the protein CSAADRGGNQPQHF.

In this sample, this clonotype turned up many times. The V and J genes are TRBV12-3 or TRBV12-4 and TRBJ2-7; no reliable D call. V was cut by 5 bases and J by 6 bases, with 20 bases left in between. This CDR3 spans 15 amino acids. CDR3 protein: CASSPRFRMSGEQYF. The CDR3 DNA reads TGTGCCAGCAGTCCAAGGTTCCGAATGTCGGGCGAGCAGTACTTC.

This chain connects TRBV2 to TRBJ2-1; 7 bases are a match to TRBD1. The germline gives CDR1 SNHLY, CDR2 FYNNEI. CDR3 size: 13 residues. V was pared by 4 bases and J by 12 bases, with 9 bases of the junction left unmatched. The CDR3 region is CASSADSRDRQFF. The CDR3 coding sequence is TGTGCCAGCAGTGCCGATAGTAGGGACAGGCAGTTCTTC.

The chain links TRBV5-1 to TRBJ2-2, with TRBD1 as a possible D gene (6 bases). Germline values: CDR1 SGHRS, CDR2 YFSETQ. V gave up 4 bases and J gave up 0 bases, with 10 bases separating them. This CDR3 is 15 amino acids long. The CDR3 region is CASSDRTANTGELFF. As DNA, the CDR3 is TGCGCCAGCAGCGATAGGACAGCGAACACCGGGGAGCTGTTTTTT.

The chain has TRBV15 and TRBJ2-7; TRBD1 might be the D (6 bases). The CDR3 is 16 residues long. V lost 3 bases and J lost 0, with 15 bases in between. The germline V gene has CDR1 LNHNV and CDR2 YYDKDF (reference sequence). CDR3 sequence: CATSSTGTPNSYEQYF. The CDR3 bases are TGTGCCACCAGCAGTACCGGGACACCTAACTCCTACGAGCAGTACTTC.

The chain carries TRBV10-3 and TRBJ2-5; D not certain. Trimming stripped 0 bases from V and 0 bases from J, with 8 bases between. Looked up from germline, CDR1 is ENHRY and CDR2 is SYGVKD. The CDR3 runs 15 residues. DNA of the CDR3: TGTGCCATCAGTGAGTCGAACGGATACCAAGAGACCCAGTACTTC. Translated, it gives CAISESNGYQETQYF.

The J gene is TRBJ2-7, the V gene TRBV5-1; possibly TRBD2 for D (6 bases). CDR3 length: 14 amino acids. In germline, CDR1 is SGHRS, CDR2 YFSETQ. V lost 4 bases and J 2 bases, leaving 13 bases between the germline ends. The CDR3 region is CASSVRDHAYEQYF. CDR3 nucleotide sequence: TGCGCCAGCAGCGTGCGGGATCATGCCTACGAGCAGTACTTC.

The V call is TRBV5-5, the J call TRBJ1-1; no definite D call. CDR1 and CDR2 from the germline V gene are SGHKS and YYEKEE (reference sequence). V was trimmed by 0 bases and J by 4 bases, leaving 13 bases between them. The CDR3 totals 15 residues. Here the CDR3 DNA reads TGTGCCAGCAGCTTGGATTCAGGAGGCGGCACTGAAGCTTTCTTT. This codes for CASSLDSGGGTEAFF.

The genes are TRBV15 and TRBJ2-5, with 10 nucleotides matching TRBD1. This CDR3 has 18 amino acids. Germline V gene lookup returns CDR1 LNHNV and CDR2 YYDKDF (reference sequence). With V trimmed by 1 base and J by 4 bases, 12 bases remained unmatched. CDR3 in amino acids: CATSRVWTGGVPGETQYF. CDR3 DNA sequence: TGTGCCACCAGCAGAGTGTGGACAGGGGGAGTGCCAGGAGAGACCCAGTACTTC.

This clonotype showed up just a few times. The chain uses TRBV12-3 or TRBV12-4 and TRBJ2-3, with a weak D call TRBD2 (6 bases). The CDR3 is 16 amino acids. The germline V and J ends were trimmed by 7 bases and 0 bases, with 17 bases remaining between them. The CDR3 coding sequence is TGTGCCAGCATACCCGGGTGGGGGGATAGCACAGATACGCAGTATTTT. Translating it yields CASIPGWGDSTDTQYF.

The chain is built from TRBV12-3 or TRBV12-4 and TRBJ2-5; 10 nucleotides align to TRBD2. The CDR3 covers 15 residues. V lost 2 bases, J lost 4 bases, and 4 bases stayed unmatched. As DNA, the CDR3 is TGTGCCAGCAGTTTAAGTAGCGGGGGGAGAGAGACCCAGTACTTC. It is translated as CASSLSSGGRETQYF.

The J gene is TRBJ2-5, the V gene TRBV25-1, with D perhaps given as TRBD1 or TRBD2 (5 bases each). V was clipped by 7 bases and J by 3 bases, with 18 bases between them. CDR3 length: 15 amino acids. Germline assignment: CDR1 MGHDK and CDR2 SYGVNS. This CDR3 is CASTNRRRAKETQYF. The CDR3 DNA reads as TGTGCCAGCACCAACAGGCGGCGGGCCAAAGAGACCCAGTACTTC.

The CDR3 region is CASSPGQAPDTQYF. The CDR3 DNA follows: TGCGCCAGCAGCCCCGGACAGGCACCAGATACGCAGTATTTT. V and J are TRBV5-1 and TRBJ2-3; 7 bases map to TRBD1. V shed 4 bases and J 4 bases; nucleotides not matched to a gene: 6. Germline CDR1 is SGHRS and CDR2 is YFSETQ. The CDR3 covers 14 residues.

The rearrangement uses TRBV12-3 or TRBV12-4 and TRBJ1-5; no reliable D call. Trimming left V 6 bases short and J 9 bases short, with 12 bases between. The CDR3 runs 12 residues. The DNA of the CDR3 is TGTGCCAGCAGGGCCGATGATATGCCCCAGCATTTT. This gives the protein CASRADDMPQHF.

As for this clonotype: One end of the junction varies from germline; a read error may be responsible. The chain uses TRBV20-1 and TRBJ2-5; D assignment may be TRBD1 or TRBD2 (5 bases each). Germline V gives CDR1 DFQATT, CDR2 SNEGSKA (reference sequence). The CDR3 sequence is 13 residues long. The CDR3 region is CSASLGGNAPPPF. The CDR3 nucleotides are TGCAGTGCTAGCCTTGGGGGTAATGCCCCCCCCCCTTTC.

In this sample, this clonotype turned up a few times. The V call is TRBV20-1, the J call TRBJ2-7; 8 bases align to TRBD2. The CDR3 runs to 13 residues. CDR1 and CDR2 from the germline V gene are DFQATT and SNEGSKA (reference sequence). Unmatched junction bases numbered 6, after V lost 6 bases and J lost 2 bases. CDR3 in DNA: TGCAGTGCCGAGACTAGCGCAACCTACGAGCAGTACTTC. Residues: CSAETSATYEQYF.

This clonotype was counted between two and nine times. The rearrangement uses TRBV20-1 and TRBJ2-3, with 7 bases fitting TRBD1. The ends lost 5 bases at V and 5 bases at J; junction bases unmatched: 10. The CDR3 is made up of 14 amino acids. Germline V gene lookup returns CDR1 DFQATT and CDR2 SNEGSKA (reference sequence). Written as DNA, the CDR3 is TGCAGTGCTGGACAGGACTGGGCTCTAGATACGCAGTATTTT. It yields the protein CSAGQDWALDTQYF.

This clonotype was seen more than once but under ten times. The rearrangement joins TRBV5-5 to TRBJ2-7; a weak D match, TRBD2 (6 bases). CDR1 is SGHKS and CDR2 is YYEKEE in the germline V gene (reference sequence). The length of the CDR3 is 16 residues. Trimming removed 4 bases at V and 4 bases at J, with 21 bases between. In DNA form, the CDR3 reads TGTGCCAGCAGCCTGCGGTGGGGGGAATTAATTTACGAGCAGTACTTC. As protein: CASSLRWGELIYEQYF.